This TCR beta chain was documented in a study of T cell responses to AZD1222 COVID-19 vaccine. V lost 2 bases and J lost 5, with 5 bases in between. Germline assignment: CDR1 SGHNT and CDR2 YYREEE (reference sequence). CDR3 length: 11 residues. The method was immunoSEQ multiplex PCR; TCRdb's version includes in-frame clones alone and lacks a portion of them. The table records over 100,000 clones, 88% of them present only once. This specimen was peripheral blood, taken on day 0 of AZD1222 vaccination. The origin of this receptor is an adult in good health. This chain joins TRBV5-4 and TRBJ2-7; no clear D gene. The CDR3 here is CASSFAHEQYF. The CDR3 bases are TGTGCCAGCAGCTTCGCCCACGAGCAGTACTTC.